This T cell receptor beta chain is from a study of T cell repertoires in cytomegalovirus infection. Across the whole study: Based on public TCR beta signatures, there were indications of CMV infection and of a matching HLA type. Overall study results and limits: The study identified carriers of CMV plus the relevant HLA from cumulative public TCR beta family frequency. The ex vivo response was dominated by HLA-C-restricted CMV-specific TCR beta clonotypes.

The CDR3 runs to 12 residues. The V gene lost 0 bases and the J gene lost 6 bases, with 6 bases spanning the gap. Germline V gene data show CDR1 as DFQATT and CDR2 as SNEGSKA (reference sequence). TCRdb recomputed calls from the reads with MiXCR, one row per CDR3 protein. The sample contains fewer than 550,000 distinct CDR3 sequences, about 33% of which appear only once. A remark on this clonotype: Antigen: not known.

The clonotype was recovered from a human donor in good health (CMV status not recorded). Some clones in this sample may be carry-over from other donors' samples. The chain employs TRBV20-1 and TRBJ2-1; no clear D gene. Sequenced: PBMCs. CDR3 loop: CSAREAGNEQFF. CDR3 DNA sequence: TGCAGTGCTAGAGAGGCAGGCAATGAGCAGTTCTTC.